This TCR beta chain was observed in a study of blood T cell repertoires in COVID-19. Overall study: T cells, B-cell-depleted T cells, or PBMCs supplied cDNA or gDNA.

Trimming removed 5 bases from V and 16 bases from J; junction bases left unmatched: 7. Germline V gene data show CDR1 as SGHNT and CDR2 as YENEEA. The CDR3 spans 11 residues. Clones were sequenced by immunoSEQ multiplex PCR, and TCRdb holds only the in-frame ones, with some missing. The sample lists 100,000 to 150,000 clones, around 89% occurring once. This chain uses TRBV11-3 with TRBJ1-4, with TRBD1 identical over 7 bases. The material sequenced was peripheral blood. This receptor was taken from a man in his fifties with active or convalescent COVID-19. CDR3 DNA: TGTGCCAGCAGCCCACAGGGGTCGCCGTTTTTT. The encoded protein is CASSPQGSPFF.